Sequencing of this TCR beta chain was carried out in a study of CD8+ T cells in alopecia areata. The overall study: The share of scalp area affected provided the severity score for treated patients.

It was cDNA, reverse transcribed from extracted RNA, that served as the sequencing template. Sequencing used immunoSEQ multiplex PCR; TCRdb keeps in-frame clones, though not all of them. The data show approximately 300,000 clones, with 58% seen just once and roughly 1.8% held by the top ten. After removal of 6 bases from V and 4 bases from J, the junction contained 5 bases not matched to a gene. CDR3 length equals 13 residues. Germline CDR1 is SGHNT and CDR2 is YYREEE (reference sequence). The treatment is: oral pan-JAK inhibitor, 5-10 mg twice daily. This receptor was obtained from a human donor with alopecia areata. V and J are TRBV5-4 and TRBJ1-2; 8 bases align to TRBD1. Sequenced material: CD4+ T cells sorted from blood, taken at week 24, from a patient treated with tofacitinib. This chain's CDR3 is CASTPQGAYGYTF. CDR3 DNA sequence: TGTGCCAGCACCCCGCAGGGGGCCTATGGCTACACCTTC.